This T cell receptor beta chain came from a study of T cell repertoires in cytomegalovirus infection. In the study overall: Recently identified HLA-C-restricted CMV epitopes were used, and well-studied HLA-B-restricted CMV epitopes were used as well. Based on public TCR beta signatures, there were indications of CMV infection and of a matching HLA type. Whole-study results and caveats: Within the response measured ex vivo, HLA-C-restricted CMV-specific TCR beta clonotypes were dominant. Identification of carriers of CMV plus the relevant HLA was performed using cumulative public TCR beta family frequency.

TCRdb reanalysed the reads using MiXCR and keeps one entry per CDR3 protein. The sample holds about 160,000 distinct CDR3 sequences, less than 25% seen once. Germline V gene lookup returns CDR1 SEHNR and CDR2 FQNEAQ (reference sequence). V was cut by 4 bases and J by 4 bases, with 14 bases left in between. The CDR3 runs 15 residues. In its sample, this clonotype was seen a few times. Antigen unknown. The receptor comes from a human donor in good health (CMV status not recorded). Some clones in this sample may be carry-over from other donors' samples. The chain employs TRBV7-9 and TRBJ2-1; D is tentatively TRBD1 or TRBD2 (5 bases each). The material sequenced was CD8+ T cells from cultured PBMCs, taken from culture after CMV antigen stimulation. This CDR3 reads CASSSPGRYYNEQFF. In DNA form, the CDR3 reads TGTGCCAGCAGCTCCCCGGGACGGTATTACAATGAGCAGTTCTTC.